This T cell receptor (beta chain) was recovered during a study of vaccination effects on CD4 cells after COVID-19. Per the germline V gene, CDR1 is MGHDK and CDR2 is SYGVNS. V shed 4 bases and J 2 bases; nucleotides not matched to a gene: 11. This CDR3 comprises 17 residues. Method: immunoSEQ multiplex PCR; TCRdb's copy keeps in-frame clones and lacks some. Found here are about 30,000 clones, 65% of them singletons; the top ten hold 8% to 10%. On this clone: Its target is unknown.

The authors isolated CD4+ T cells after around nine days of culture. V usage is TRBV25-1 and J usage is TRBJ2-3; the match to TRBD1 covers 8 bases. The sample was CD4+ T cells from PBMCs cultured without peptide, taken before COVID-19 vaccination. This sequence was found in a human donor who received a COVID-19 vaccine. This CDR3 is CASSAPYGTGFTDTQYF. The DNA for the CDR3 is TGTGCCAGCAGTGCGCCTTACGGGACAGGTTTCACAGATACGCAGTATTTT.